Below, 3 T cell receptor beta chains from the same sample are listed, as sequenced in a study of PD-1 blockade in classical Hodgkin lymphoma. The method was immunoSEQ multiplex PCR; TCRdb's version includes in-frame clones alone and lacks a portion of them. The sample contains approximately 150,000 clones, about 78% of which appear only once. Relapses following autologous stem cell transplantation were seen in all patients, with brentuximab vedotin exposure varying. Sequenced here: peripheral blood mononuclear cells (PBMCs), sampled before the second cycle of nivolumab. The receptors stem from a human donor with classical Hodgkin lymphoma.

The rearrangement links TRBV30 to TRBJ2-7, with 8 bases lining up with TRBD2. Germline CDR1 reads GTSNPN; CDR2 reads SVGIG (reference sequence). The CDR3 extends over 12 amino acids. J gave up 6 bases and V 4 bases, and 5 bases lay outside the gene matches. DNA of the CDR3: TGTGCCTGGATCCCTCTAGCGGGCGAGCAGTACTTC. It yields the protein CAWIPLAGEQYF.

The chain uses TRBV7-2 and TRBJ1-4, with D tentatively TRBD1 (6 bases). The germline V gene has CDR1 SGHTA and CDR2 FQGNSA. CDR3 length equals 15 residues. Trimming pared 2 bases from V and 8 bases from J, leaving 15 bases between. The CDR3 region is CASSLNTGRNEKLFF. DNA of the CDR3: TGTGCCAGCAGCTTAAACACAGGGAGAAACGAAAAACTGTTTTTT.

At least ten counts were recorded for this clone. The chain combines TRBV6-1 with TRBJ1-5; D remains ambiguous. Germline CDR1 and CDR2: MNHNS and SASEGT. The CDR3 extends over 16 amino acids. V was trimmed by 0 bases and J by 0 bases, leaving 9 bases between them. The CDR3 region has the DNA TGTGCCAGCAGTGAAGCGCTGAGATATAGCAATCAGCCCCAGCATTTT. Its protein is CASSEALRYSNQPQHF.